This T cell receptor beta chain is from a study of cytomegalovirus exposure and HLA in healthy donors. With 60 Vbeta and 13 Jbeta primers, the PCR was carried out. Clones were sequenced by immunoSEQ multiplex PCR, and TCRdb holds only the in-frame ones, with some missing. Among around 79,000 clones listed, 60% to 75% were seen once. The germline V gene encodes CDR1 WNHNN and CDR2 SYGVQD (reference sequence). V gave up 8 bases and J gave up 0 bases; unmatched junction bases: 8. CDR3 length: 16 residues. This clone turned up a few times. The antigen remains undetermined. The study's findings and limits: Near-uniform donor sequencing depth was presumed by presence/absence analyses.

The sequence derives from a woman aged 35 to 49 in good health and CMV-seropositive. The V call is TRBV10-1, the J call TRBJ1-5, with TRBD1 matching 9 bases. Material: PBMCs. CDR3 region: CASGDREIYSNQPQHF. The CDR3 DNA reads TGCGCCAGCGGGGACAGGGAAATCTATAGCAATCAGCCCCAGCATTTT.